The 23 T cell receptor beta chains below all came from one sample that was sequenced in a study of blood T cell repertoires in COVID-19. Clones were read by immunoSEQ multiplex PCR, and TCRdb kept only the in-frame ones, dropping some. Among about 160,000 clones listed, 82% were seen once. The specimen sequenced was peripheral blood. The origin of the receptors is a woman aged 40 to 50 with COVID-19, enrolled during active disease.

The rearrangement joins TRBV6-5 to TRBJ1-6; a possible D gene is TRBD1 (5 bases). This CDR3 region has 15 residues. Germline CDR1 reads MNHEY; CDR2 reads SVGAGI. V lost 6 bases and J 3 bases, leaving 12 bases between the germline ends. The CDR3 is CASSSGLNYNSPLHF. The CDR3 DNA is TGTGCCAGCAGCTCAGGGTTAAACTATAATTCACCCCTCCACTTT.

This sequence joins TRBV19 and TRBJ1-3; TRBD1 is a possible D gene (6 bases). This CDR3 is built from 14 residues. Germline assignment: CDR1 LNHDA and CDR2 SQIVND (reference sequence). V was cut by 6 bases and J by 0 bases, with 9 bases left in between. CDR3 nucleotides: TGTGCCAGTAGGGGACACCACTCTGGAAACACCATATATTTT. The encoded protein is CASRGHHSGNTIYF.

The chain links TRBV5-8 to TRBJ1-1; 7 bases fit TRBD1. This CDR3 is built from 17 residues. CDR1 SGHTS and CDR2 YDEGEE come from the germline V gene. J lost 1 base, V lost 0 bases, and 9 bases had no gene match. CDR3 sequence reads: CASSLAFFRQGNTEAFF. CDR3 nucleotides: TGTGCCAGCAGCTTGGCCTTCTTCCGACAGGGGAACACTGAAGCTTTCTTT.

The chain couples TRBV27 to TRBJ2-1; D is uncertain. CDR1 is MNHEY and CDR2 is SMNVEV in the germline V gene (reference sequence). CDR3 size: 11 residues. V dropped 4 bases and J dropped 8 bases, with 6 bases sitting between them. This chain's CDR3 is CASSSSDEQFF. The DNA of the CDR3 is TGTGCCAGCAGTTCCAGCGATGAGCAGTTCTTC.

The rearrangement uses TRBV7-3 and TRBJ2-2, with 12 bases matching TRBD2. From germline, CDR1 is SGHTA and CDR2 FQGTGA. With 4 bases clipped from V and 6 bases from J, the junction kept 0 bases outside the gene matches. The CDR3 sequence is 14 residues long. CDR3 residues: CASSWTSGAGELFF. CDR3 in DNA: TGTGCCAGCAGCTGGACTAGCGGGGCCGGGGAGCTGTTTTTT.

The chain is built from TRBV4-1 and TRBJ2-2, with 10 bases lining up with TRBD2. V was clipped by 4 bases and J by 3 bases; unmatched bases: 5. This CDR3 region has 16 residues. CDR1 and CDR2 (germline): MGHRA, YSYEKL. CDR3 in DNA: TGCGCCAGCAGCCTACAAGCGGGAGGGTACACCGGGGAGCTGTTTTTT. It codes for CASSLQAGGYTGELFF.

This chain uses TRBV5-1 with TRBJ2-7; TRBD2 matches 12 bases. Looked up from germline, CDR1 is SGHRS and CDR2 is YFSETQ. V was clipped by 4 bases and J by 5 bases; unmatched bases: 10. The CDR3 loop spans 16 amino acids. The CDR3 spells CASSTTTSGSTNEQYF. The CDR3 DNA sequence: TGCGCCAGCAGCACCACGACTAGCGGGAGTACGAACGAGCAGTACTTC.

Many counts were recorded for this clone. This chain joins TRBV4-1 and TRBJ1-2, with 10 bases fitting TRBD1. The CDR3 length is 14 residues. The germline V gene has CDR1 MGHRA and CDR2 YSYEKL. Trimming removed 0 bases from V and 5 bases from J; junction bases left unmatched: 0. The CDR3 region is CASSQEGQGYGYTF. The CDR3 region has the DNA TGCGCCAGCAGCCAAGAGGGACAGGGGTATGGCTACACCTTC.

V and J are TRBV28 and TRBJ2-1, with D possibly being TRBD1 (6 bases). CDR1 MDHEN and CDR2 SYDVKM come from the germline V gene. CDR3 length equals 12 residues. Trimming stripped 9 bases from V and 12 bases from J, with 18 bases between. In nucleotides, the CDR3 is TGTGCCAGTGGGGGACACGCAAGGGGGCAGTTCTTC. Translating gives CASGGHARGQFF.

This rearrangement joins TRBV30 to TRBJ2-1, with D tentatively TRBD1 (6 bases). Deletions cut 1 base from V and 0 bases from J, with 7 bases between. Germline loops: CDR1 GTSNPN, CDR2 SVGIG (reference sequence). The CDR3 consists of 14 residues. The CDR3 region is CAWSGGGSYNEQFF. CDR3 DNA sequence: TGTGCCTGGAGTGGAGGGGGCTCCTACAATGAGCAGTTCTTC.

CDR3 sequence (DNA): TGTGCCAGCAGCTTGGACAGCCTAACAGATACGCAGTATTTT. Translation: CASSLDSLTDTQYF. The gene calls are TRBV7-6 and TRBJ2-3; weak D call: TRBD1 (6 bases). Germline CDR1 and CDR2: SGHVS and FNYEAQ. CDR3 length: 14 amino acids. V lost 3 bases, J lost 3 bases, and 10 bases lay in between.

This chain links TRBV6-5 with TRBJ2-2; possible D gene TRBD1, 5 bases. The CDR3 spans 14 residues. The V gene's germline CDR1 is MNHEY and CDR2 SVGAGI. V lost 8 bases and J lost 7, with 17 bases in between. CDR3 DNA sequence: TGTGCCAGCGCGGCAGGGCAACCGGTCGGGGAGCTGTTTTTT. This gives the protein CASAAGQPVGELFF.

The CDR3: CASSKRAGGRRNEQFF. The CDR3 nucleotides are TGTGCCAGCAGTAAGAGAGCGGGAGGTCGTCGTAATGAGCAGTTCTTC. The chain carries TRBV11-3 and TRBJ2-1, with 9 bases identical to TRBD2. CDR1 SGHNT and CDR2 YENEEA come from the germline V gene. This CDR3 has 16 residues. The ends lost 6 bases at V and 7 bases at J; junction bases unmatched: 13.

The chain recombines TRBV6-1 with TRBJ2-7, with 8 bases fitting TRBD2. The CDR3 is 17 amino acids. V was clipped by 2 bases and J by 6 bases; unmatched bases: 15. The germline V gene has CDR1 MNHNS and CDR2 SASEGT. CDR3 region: CASSEHPGGPNPSEQYV. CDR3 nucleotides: TGTGCCAGCAGTGAACATCCGGGGGGGCCAAATCCCTCCGAGCAGTACGTC.

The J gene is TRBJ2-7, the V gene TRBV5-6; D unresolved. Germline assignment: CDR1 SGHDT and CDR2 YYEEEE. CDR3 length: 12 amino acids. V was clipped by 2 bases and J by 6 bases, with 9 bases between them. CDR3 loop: CASSLRIGEQYF. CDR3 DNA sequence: TGTGCCAGCAGCTTAAGAATCGGCGAGCAGTACTTC.

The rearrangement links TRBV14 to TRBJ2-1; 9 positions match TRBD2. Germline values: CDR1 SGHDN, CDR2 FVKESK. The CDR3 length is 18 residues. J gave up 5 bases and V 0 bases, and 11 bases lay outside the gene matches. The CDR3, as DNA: TGTGCCAGCAGCCAAGATTTCAGATGGGCGGGAGGGAACAATGAGCAGTTCTTC. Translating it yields CASSQDFRWAGGNNEQFF.

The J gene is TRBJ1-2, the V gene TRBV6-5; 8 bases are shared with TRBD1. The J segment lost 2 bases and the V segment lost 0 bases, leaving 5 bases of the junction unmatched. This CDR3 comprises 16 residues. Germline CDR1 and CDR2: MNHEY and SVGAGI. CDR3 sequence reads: CASSYSWQGANYGYTF. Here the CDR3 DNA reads TGTGCCAGCAGTTACTCGTGGCAGGGGGCAAACTATGGCTACACCTTC.

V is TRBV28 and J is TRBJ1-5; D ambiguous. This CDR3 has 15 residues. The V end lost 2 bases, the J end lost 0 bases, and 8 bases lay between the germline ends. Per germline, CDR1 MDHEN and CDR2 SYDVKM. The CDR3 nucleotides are TGTGCCAGCAGTTTAACGGACTATAGCAATCAGCCCCAGCATTTT. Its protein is CASSLTDYSNQPQHF.

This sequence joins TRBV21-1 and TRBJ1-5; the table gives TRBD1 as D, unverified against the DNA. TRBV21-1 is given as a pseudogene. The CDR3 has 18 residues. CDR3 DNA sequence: TGTGCCAGCAACATCAGGCCGGGACAGGGGATAAAGAATCAGCCCCAGCATTTT. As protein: CASNIRPGQGIKNQPQHF.

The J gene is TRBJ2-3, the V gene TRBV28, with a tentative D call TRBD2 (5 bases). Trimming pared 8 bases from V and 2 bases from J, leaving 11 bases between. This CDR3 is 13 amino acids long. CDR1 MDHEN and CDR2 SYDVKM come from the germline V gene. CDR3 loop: CASGRRSTDTQYF. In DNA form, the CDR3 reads TGTGCCAGCGGGAGACGTTCCACAGATACGCAGTATTTT.

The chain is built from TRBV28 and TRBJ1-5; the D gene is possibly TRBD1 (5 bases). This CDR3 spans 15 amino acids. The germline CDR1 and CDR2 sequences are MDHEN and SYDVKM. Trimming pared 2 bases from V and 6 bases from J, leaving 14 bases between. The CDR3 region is CASSLGQGKGQPQHF. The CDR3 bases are TGTGCCAGCAGTTTAGGTCAGGGTAAGGGTCAGCCCCAGCATTTT. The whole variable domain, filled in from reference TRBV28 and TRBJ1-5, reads DVKVTQSSRYLVKRTGEKVFLECVQDMDHENMFWYRQDPGLGLRLIYFSYDVKMKEKGDIPEGYSVSREKKERFSLILESASTNQTSMYLCASSLGQGKGQPQHFGDGTRLSIL.

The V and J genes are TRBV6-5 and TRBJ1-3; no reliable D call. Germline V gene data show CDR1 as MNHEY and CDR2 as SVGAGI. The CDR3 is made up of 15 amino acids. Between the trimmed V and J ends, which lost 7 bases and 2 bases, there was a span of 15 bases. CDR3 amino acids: CASTQRGEPGNTIYF. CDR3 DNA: TGTGCCAGCACTCAACGGGGAGAGCCTGGAAACACCATATATTTT.

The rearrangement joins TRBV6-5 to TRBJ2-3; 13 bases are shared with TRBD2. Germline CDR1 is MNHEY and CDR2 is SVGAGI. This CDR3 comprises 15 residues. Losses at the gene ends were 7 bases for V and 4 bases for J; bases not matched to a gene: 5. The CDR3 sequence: CASTKLAGGSDTQYF. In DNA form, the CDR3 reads TGTGCCAGCACTAAACTAGCGGGGGGGTCAGATACGCAGTATTTT.